These T cell receptor beta chains were read from a single sample in a study of cytomegalovirus exposure and HLA in healthy donors. Profiled with immunoSEQ multiplex PCR; TCRdb holds only in-frame clones, not every one. The sample contains over 90,000 clones, roughly 74% of which appear only once. The material sequenced was PBMCs. The source of these receptors is a woman between 65 and 79 years old in good health and CMV-seropositive. The CDR3 runs from the conserved cysteine through the conserved F or W. D genes are given only for firm matches. Clone size appears in some rows only: once, few, many, or a class for an expanded clone.

clone_size | j_call | d_call | v_call | cdr3_nt | cdr3_aa
. | TRBJ1-1 | TRBD1 | TRBV5-1 | TGCGCCAGCGGGGACAGTTCGAACACTGAAGCTTTCTTT | CASGDSSNTEAFF
. | TRBJ2-1 | TRBD2 | TRBV4-3 | TGCGCCAGCAGCCAAGCACTAGCGGGGGTTACAATCTCGCAGTTCTTC | CASSQALAGVTISQFF
. | TRBJ2-1 | TRBD1 | TRBV10-1 | TGCGCCAGCGGCACCGGGACAGTTAGAAATGAGCAGTTCTTC | CASGTGTVRNEQFF
. | TRBJ1-1 | . | TRBV4-2 | TGTGCCAGCAGCCAAGATTCGTGGGGGGCAAAGCGGGGCACTGAAGCTTTCTTT | CASSQDSWGAKRGTEAFF
. | TRBJ1-4 | TRBD1 | TRBV18 | TGTGCCAGCTCACCTTCCGGGACAGCTAATGAAAAACTGTTTTTT | CASSPSGTANEKLFF
. | TRBJ2-7 | TRBD2 | TRBV28 | TGTGCCAGCAGTTTATTGGCTAGCGGGACTTACGAGCAGTACTTC | CASSLLASGTYEQYF
. | TRBJ1-1 | . | TRBV9 | TGTGCCAGCAGCACCCGACAGTACACTGAAGCTTTCTTT | CASSTRQYTEAFF
. | TRBJ1-6 | TRBD1 | TRBV19 | TGTGCCAGTAGTCCAGGGGGCTGGGATTCACCCCTCCACTTT | CASSPGGWDSPLHF
. | TRBJ1-5 | TRBD1 | TRBV7-9 | TGTGCCAGCAGCTTAGCTGCAGGGGGTGGCCAGCCCCAGCATTTT | CASSLAAGGGQPQHF
few | TRBJ2-7 | TRBD2 | TRBV29-1 | TGCAGCGTCACCACTAGCGGGGGCCGCTACGAGCAGTACTTC | CSVTTSGGRYEQYF
once | TRBJ2-5 | . | TRBV14 | TGTGCCAGCAGCCAAGGCTGGGGGCTGGAGACCCAGTACTTC | CASSQGWGLETQYF
few | TRBJ2-7 | TRBD2 | TRBV9 | TGTGCCAGCAGCGTAGGTGGGGCGGGAGGGCCTCACTACGAGCAGTACTTC | CASSVGGAGGPHYEQYF
. | TRBJ1-2 | . | TRBV28 | TGTGCCACCTTTAAGGACAACAGAAATTACTATGGCTACACCTTC | CATFKDNRNYYGYTF
once | TRBJ1-1 | TRBD1 | TRBV6-4 | TGTGCCAGCAGTGACGGGACAGGGAGTAAAGCTTTCTTT | CASSDGTGSKAFF
. | TRBJ1-5 | . | TRBV5-1 | TGCGCCAGCAGCTTAGCGGCAGGCTCCTCTAGCAATCAGCCCCAGCATTTT | CASSLAAGSSSNQPQHF
. | TRBJ2-7 | TRBD2 | TRBV28 | TGTGCCATCTCGTCCGGCGGGAGTATCTACGAGCAGTACTTC | CAISSGGSIYEQYF
. | TRBJ2-1 | TRBD1 | TRBV6-1 | TGTGCCAGCAGTGAAGCCTGGACAGGGTCGGTTGAGCAGTTCTTC | CASSEAWTGSVEQFF
. | TRBJ1-2 | . | TRBV4-2 | TGTGCCAGCAGCCAAGATAGGCTCGGGGGCTACACCTTC | CASSQDRLGGYTF
. | TRBJ1-1 | . | TRBV7-9 | TGTGCCAGCAGCCACGGGCAGGGTTTGGACACTGAAGCTTTCTTT | CASSHGQGLDTEAFF
. | TRBJ2-3 | . | TRBV7-2 | TGTGCCAGCAGCTTAGGGTCCGGGGTCACAGATACGCAGTATTTT | CASSLGSGVTDTQYF
. | TRBJ1-3 | . | TRBV10-3 | TGTGCCATCAGTCCTTTCACAGGGAGATCGGGAAACACCATATATTTT | CAISPFTGRSGNTIYF
. | TRBJ2-1 | . | TRBV19 | TGTGCCAGTAGTATAGATCTAGATGAGCAGTTCTTC | CASSIDLDEQFF
. | TRBJ1-6 | TRBD1 | TRBV6-5 | TGTGCCAGCAGTCCCACGGCGACAGGGGTTTCACCCCTCCACTTT | CASSPTATGVSPLHF
. | TRBJ2-3 | TRBD2 | TRBV4-3 | TGCGCCAGCAGCCAAGACCCGGGGGGGAGCACAGATACGCAGTATTTT | CASSQDPGGSTDTQYF
few | TRBJ1-1 | . | TRBV7-5 | TGTGCCAGAACCCCGGGACAGGGAGAGGACACTGAAGCTTTCTTT | CARTPGQGEDTEAFF
. | TRBJ1-5 | TRBD1 | TRBV5-1 | TGCGCCAGCAGCTTATCAGGGGGCGAACAGCCCCAGCATTTT | CASSLSGGEQPQHF
. | TRBJ2-7 | TRBD1 | TRBV28 | TGTGCCAGCACCACAGGGGGCTACGAGCAGTACTTC | CASTTGGYEQYF
. | TRBJ1-5 | . | TRBV10-3 | TGTGCCATCAGTGAATACAGGCTCAATCAGCCCCAGCATTTT | CAISEYRLNQPQHF